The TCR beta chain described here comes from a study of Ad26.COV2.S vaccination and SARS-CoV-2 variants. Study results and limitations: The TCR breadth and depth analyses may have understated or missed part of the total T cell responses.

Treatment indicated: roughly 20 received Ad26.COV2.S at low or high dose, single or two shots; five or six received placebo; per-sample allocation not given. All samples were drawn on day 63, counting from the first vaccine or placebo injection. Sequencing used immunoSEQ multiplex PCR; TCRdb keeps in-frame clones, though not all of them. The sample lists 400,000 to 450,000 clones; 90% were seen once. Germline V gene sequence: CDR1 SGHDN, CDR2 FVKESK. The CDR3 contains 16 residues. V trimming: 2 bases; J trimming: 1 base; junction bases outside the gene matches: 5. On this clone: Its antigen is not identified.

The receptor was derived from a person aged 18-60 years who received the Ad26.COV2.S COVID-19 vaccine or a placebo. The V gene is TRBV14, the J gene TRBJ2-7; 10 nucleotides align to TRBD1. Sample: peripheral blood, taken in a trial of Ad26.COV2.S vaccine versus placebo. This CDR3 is CASSQLPGQGSYEQYF. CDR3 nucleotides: TGTGCCAGCAGCCAACTACCGGGACAGGGGTCCTACGAGCAGTACTTC.